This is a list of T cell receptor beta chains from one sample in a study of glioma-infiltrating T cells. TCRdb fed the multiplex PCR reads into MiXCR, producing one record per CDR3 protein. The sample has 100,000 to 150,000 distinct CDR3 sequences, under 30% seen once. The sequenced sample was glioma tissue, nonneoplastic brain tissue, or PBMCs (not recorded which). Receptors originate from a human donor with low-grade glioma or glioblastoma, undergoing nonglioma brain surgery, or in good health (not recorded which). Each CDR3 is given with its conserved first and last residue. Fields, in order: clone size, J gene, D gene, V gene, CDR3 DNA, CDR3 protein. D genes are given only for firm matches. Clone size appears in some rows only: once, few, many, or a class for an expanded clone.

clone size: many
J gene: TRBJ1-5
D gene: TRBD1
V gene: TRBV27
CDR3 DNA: TGTGCCAGCAGGGGACAGGGGGCGAATAGCAATCAGCCCCAGCATTTT
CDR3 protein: CASRGQGANSNQPQHF

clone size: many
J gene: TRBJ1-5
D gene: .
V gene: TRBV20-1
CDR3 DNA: TGCAGTGCTAGAAAGGCCCCCCGAGGGGGAAGCAATCAGCCCCAGCATTTT
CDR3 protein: CSARKAPRGGSNQPQHF

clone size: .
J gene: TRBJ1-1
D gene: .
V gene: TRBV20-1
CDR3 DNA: TGCAGTGCCAGCGATGTAAAGGGCCCCGTGAACACTGAAGCTTTCTTT
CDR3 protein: CSASDVKGPVNTEAFF

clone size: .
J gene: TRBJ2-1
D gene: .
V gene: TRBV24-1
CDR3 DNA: TGTGCCACCAGTGATTTGAGAACCTCCCCACAGTTCTTC
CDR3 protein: CATSDLRTSPQFF

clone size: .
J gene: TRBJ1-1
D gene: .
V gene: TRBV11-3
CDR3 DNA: TGTGCCAGCAGTCCTAGGGACGGGGGGGCTTCAGCTTTCTTT
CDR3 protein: CASSPRDGGASAFF

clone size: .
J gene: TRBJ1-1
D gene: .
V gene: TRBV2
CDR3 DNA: TGTGCCAGCAGGGCACGGGGGACGACAGGCACGGAAGCTTTCTTT
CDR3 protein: CASRARGTTGTEAFF

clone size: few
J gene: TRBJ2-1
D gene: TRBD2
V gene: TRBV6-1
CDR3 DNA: TGTGCCAGCAGTTATATATTGACTAGCGGGGGAAATGAGCAGTTCTTC
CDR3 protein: CASSYILTSGGNEQFF

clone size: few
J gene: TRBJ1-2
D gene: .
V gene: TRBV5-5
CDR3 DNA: TGTGCCAGCAGCCAACCCCTAACAGGGCTCTATGGCTACACCTTC
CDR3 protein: CASSQPLTGLYGYTF

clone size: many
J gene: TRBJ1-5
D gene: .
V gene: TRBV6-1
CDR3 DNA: TGTGCCAGCAGTCGTACCACTAGGGCTGATCAGCCCCAGCATTTT
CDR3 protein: CASSRTTRADQPQHF

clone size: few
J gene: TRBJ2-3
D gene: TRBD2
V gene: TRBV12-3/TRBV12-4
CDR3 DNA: TGTGCCAGCAGTTTAAGGCTAGCGGGCACAGATACGCAGTATTTT
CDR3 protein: CASSLRLAGTDTQYF

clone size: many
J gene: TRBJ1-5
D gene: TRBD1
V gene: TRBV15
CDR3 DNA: TGTGCCACCAGCAGAGATAAGGGACAGATTAATCAGCCCCAGCATTTT
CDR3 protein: CATSRDKGQINQPQHF

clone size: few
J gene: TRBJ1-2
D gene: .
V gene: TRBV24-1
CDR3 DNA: TGTGCCACCAGTCAACAGGGAGAGGCTAACTATGGCTACACCTTC
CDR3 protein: CATSQQGEANYGYTF

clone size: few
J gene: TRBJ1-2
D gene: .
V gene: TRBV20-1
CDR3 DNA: TGCAGTGCTAGGAATCTCGAAGGACTCACTTTGGATGGCTACACCTTC
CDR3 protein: CSARNLEGLTLDGYTF

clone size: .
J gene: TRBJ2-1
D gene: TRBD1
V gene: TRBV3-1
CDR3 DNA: TGTGCCAGCAGCCTGGACAGGGCTGACTACAATGAGCAGTTCTTC
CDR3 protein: CASSLDRADYNEQFF

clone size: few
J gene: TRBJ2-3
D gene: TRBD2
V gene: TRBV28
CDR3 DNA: TGTGCCAGCAGCGAAACCCGGACTAGCGGGGTGAGCACAGATACGCAGTATTTT
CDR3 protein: CASSETRTSGVSTDTQYF

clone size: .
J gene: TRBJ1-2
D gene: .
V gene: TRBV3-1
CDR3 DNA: TGTGCCAGCAGCCATCGAGGGGCCGAATATGGCTACACCTTC
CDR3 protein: CASSHRGAEYGYTF

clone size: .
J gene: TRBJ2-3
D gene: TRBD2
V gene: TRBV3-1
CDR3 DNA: TGTGCCAGCAGCCATGCCCCAACGGGGGGGACGACAGATACGCAGTATTTT
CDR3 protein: CASSHAPTGGTTDTQYF

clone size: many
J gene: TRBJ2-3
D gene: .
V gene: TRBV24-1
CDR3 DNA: TGTGCCACCAGTGGCTCTCCTAGGTCAGATACGCAGTATTTT
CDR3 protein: CATSGSPRSDTQYF

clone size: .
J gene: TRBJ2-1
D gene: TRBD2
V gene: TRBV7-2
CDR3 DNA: TGTGCCAGCAGCTTAGGGATTAGCGGGGGGCTCAATGAGCAGTTCTTC
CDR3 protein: CASSLGISGGLNEQFF

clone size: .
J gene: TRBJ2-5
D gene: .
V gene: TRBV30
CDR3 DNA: TGTGCCTGGGGGCACTGGAACCAAGAGACCCAGTACTTC
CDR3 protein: CAWGHWNQETQYF

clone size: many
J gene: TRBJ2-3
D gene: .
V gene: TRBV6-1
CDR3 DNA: TGTGCCAGCAGACCATCAGGGGTCGGCACAGATACGCAGTATTTT
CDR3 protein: CASRPSGVGTDTQYF

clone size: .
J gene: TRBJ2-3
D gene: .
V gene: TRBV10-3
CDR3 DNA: TGTGCCATCAATGGAGGGCCCGATCGTAATACGCAGTATTTT
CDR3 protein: CAINGGPDRNTQYF

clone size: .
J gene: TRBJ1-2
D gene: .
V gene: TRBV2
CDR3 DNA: TGTGCCAGCAGCCCTGGCTGGGCTTCTAACTATGGCTACACCTTC
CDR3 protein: CASSPGWASNYGYTF

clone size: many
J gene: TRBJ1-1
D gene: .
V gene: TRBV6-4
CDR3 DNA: TGTGCCAGCAGTGAGAGGGGGGAAGCTTTCTTT
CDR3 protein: CASSERGEAFF

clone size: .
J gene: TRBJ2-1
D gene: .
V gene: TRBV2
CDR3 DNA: TGTGCCAGCAGTGAAGCGCGGCTAGCGACTGAGCAGTTCTTC
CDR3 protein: CASSEARLATEQFF

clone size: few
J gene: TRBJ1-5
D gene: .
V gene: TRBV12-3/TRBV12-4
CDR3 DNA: TGTGCCAGCAGTTTCCTAACGGGGCTCCGGAGCCAGCCCCAGCATTTT
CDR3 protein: CASSFLTGLRSQPQHF

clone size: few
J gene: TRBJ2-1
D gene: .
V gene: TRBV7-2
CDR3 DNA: TGTGCCAGCAGCTTACAGGGATCGGGCGTCAATGAGCAGTTCTTC
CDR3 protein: CASSLQGSGVNEQFF

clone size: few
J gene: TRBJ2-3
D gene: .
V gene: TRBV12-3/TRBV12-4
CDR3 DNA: TGTGCCAGCAGTCCACAGACGCACACAGATACGCAGTATTTT
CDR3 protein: CASSPQTHTDTQYF

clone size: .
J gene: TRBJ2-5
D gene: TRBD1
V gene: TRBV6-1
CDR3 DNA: TGTGCCATCAGGCCGGGACAGCAACAAGAGACCCAGTACTTC
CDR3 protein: CAIRPGQQQETQYF

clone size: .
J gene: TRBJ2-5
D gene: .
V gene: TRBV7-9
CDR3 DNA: TGTGCCAGCAGCTTAAGTGAGACGGAAGAGACCCAGTACTTC
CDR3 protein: CASSLSETEETQYF

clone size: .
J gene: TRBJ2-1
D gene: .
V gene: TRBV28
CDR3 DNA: TGTGCCAGCGGGACGGCTCCCTACAATGAGCAGTTCTTC
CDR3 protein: CASGTAPYNEQFF

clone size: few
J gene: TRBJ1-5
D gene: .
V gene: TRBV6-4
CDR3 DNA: TGTGCCAGCAGTGTGGAGACTAATCAGCCCCAGCATTTT
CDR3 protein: CASSVETNQPQHF

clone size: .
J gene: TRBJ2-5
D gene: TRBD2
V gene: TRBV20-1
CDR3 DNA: TGCAGTGCCCCCGAAGGCGGGAGGGGGGTACACAATGAGAAGTTCTTC
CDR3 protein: CSAPEGGRGVHNEKFF

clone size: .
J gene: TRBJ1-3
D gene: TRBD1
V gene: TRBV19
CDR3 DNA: TGTGCCAGTAGTAGGGGACAGGGAAGAATTGGAAACACCATATATTTT
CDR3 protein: CASSRGQGRIGNTIYF

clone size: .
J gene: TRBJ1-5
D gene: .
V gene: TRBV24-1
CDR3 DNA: TGTGCCACCAGTGCGCAGGGTGGCAATCAGCCCCAGCATTTT
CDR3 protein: CATSAQGGNQPQHF

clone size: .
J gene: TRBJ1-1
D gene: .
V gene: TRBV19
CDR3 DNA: TGTGCCGGTAGTGTCCTGGGTCGGAACACTGAAGCTTTCTTT
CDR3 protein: CAGSVLGRNTEAFF

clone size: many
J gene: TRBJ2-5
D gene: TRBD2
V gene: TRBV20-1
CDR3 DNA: TGCAGTGCTCCGGGGGGGCTACAAGAGACCCAGTACTTC
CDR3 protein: CSAPGGLQETQYF

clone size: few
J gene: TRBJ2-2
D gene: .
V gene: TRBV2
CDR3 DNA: TGTGCCACCCCGCCCCCACAGGGAGTTGGTTGGACCGGGGAGCTGTTTTTT
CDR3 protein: CATPPPQGVGWTGELFF

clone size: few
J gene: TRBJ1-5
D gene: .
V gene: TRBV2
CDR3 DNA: TGTGCCAGCACGTTGAGTGGTTGGGACCAGCCCCAGCATTTT
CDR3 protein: CASTLSGWDQPQHF

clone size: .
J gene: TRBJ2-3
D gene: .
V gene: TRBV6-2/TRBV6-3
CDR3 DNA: TGTGCCAGCAGTGCCAGCACAGGTACGCAGTATTTT
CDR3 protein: CASSASTGTQYF

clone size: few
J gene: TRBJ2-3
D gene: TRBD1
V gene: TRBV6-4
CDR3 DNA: TGTGCCAGCAGTGGGACAGGGGGCAGAGATACGCAGTATTTT
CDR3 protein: CASSGTGGRDTQYF

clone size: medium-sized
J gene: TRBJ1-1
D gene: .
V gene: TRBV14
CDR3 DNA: TGTGCCAGCAGCCAAGACTTGAACACTGAAGCTTTCTTT
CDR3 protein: CASSQDLNTEAFF

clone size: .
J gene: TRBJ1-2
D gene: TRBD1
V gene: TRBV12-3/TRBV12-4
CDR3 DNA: TGTGCCAGCAGCCGCACAGGGGGCGGCTATGGCTACACCTTC
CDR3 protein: CASSRTGGGYGYTF

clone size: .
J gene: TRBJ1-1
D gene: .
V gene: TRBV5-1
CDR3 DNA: TGCGCCAGCAGCTTGGGGGGACGGGGGCAGACTGAAGCTTTCTTT
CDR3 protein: CASSLGGRGQTEAFF

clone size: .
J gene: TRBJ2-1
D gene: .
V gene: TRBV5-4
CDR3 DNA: TGTGCCAGCAGCCCAGGGACCGCTGCCTACAATGAGCAGTTCTTC
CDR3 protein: CASSPGTAAYNEQFF

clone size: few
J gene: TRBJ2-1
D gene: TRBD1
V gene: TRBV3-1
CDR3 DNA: TGTGCCAGCACCGCAGGGGGCTACAATGAGCAGTTCTTC
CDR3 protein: CASTAGGYNEQFF